Sequencing of this TCR beta chain was carried out in a study of T cells in Graves' hyperthyroidism and ophthalmopathy. This clonotype was picked up many times. Fresh peripheral blood, 8 to 10 ml, was the source of the PBMCs. What was amplified from RNA transcripts were TCR beta CDR3 regions. The HTBI primer set drove a first-round RT-PCR of the TCR CDR3. TCRdb redid the calling of the multiplex PCR reads with MiXCR, one entry per CDR3 protein. The profile shows some 300,000 distinct CDR3 sequences, about 14% of them singletons. The source is a woman aged 25 to 39 with Graves' hyperthyroidism that later progressed to Graves' ophthalmopathy. Source material: blood.

In DNA form, the CDR3 reads TGTGCCACCGTAGACTCCTTATACGAGACCCAGTACTTC. It translates to CATVDSLYETQYF. The chain is built from TRBV10-3 and TRBJ2-5; D gene uncertain. Trimming took 10 bases from V and 5 from J, leaving 17 bases between them. The CDR3 is 13 amino acids. Germline-derived CDR1 and CDR2 are ENHRY and SYGVKD.